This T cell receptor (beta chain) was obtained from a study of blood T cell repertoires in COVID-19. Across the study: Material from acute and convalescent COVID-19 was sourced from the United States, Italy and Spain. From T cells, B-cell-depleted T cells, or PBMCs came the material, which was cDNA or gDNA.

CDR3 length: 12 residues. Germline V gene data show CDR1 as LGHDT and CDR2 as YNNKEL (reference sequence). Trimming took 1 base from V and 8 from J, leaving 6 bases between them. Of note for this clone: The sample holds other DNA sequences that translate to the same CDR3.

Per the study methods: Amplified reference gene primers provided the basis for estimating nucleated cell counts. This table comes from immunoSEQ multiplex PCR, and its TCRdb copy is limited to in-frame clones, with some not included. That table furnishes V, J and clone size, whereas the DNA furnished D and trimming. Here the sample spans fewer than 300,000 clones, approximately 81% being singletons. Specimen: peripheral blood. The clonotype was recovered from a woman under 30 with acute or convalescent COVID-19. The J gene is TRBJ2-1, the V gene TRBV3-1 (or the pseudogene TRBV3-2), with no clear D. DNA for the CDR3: TGTGCCAGCAGCCAAGTCCGAGATGAGCAGTTCTTC. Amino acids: CASSQVRDEQFF.